This T cell receptor beta chain appears in the sequencing data of a study of shared clonotypes between healthy human individuals. Sequencing used immunoSEQ multiplex PCR; TCRdb keeps in-frame clones, though not all of them. Of some 2,400,000 clones in the sample, 90% to 96% were seen once. The V gene's germline CDR1 is LGHNT and CDR2 FRNRAP. Trimming took 8 bases from V and 5 from J, leaving 13 bases between them. The CDR3 consists of 12 residues. This rearrangement joins TRBV12-5 to TRBJ2-7; D might be TRBD1 (6 bases). Material: naive CD4+ T cells sorted from blood. The subset denotes: CD45RA+ positively selected. The sequence derives from a young man in good health. The CDR3 loop is CASRGQTHEQYF. The CDR3, as DNA: TGTGCTAGTCGAGGACAGACCCACGAGCAGTACTTC.